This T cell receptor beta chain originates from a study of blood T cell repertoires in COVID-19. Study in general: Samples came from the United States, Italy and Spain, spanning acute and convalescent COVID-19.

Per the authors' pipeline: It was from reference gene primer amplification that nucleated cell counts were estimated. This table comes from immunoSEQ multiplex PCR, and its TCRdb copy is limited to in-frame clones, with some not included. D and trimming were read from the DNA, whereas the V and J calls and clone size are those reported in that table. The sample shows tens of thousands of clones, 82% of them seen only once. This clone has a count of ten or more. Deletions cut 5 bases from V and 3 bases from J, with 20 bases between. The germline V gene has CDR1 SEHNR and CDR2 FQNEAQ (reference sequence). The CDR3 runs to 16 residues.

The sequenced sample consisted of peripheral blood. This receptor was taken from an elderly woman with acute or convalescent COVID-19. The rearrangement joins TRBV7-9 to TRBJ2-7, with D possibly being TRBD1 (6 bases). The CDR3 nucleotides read TGTGCCAGCAGCCCATTTGTTGGACAGAGCTTCTACGAGCAGTACTTC. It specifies CASSPFVGQSFYEQYF.